The T cell receptor beta chain under discussion was sequenced for a study of monozygotic twins with inflammatory bowel disease. On this clonotype: Its antigen is unknown.

CDR1 and CDR2 from the germline V gene are LGHNA and YNFKEQ. The length of the CDR3 is 16 residues. Study results and caveats: Diversity of TCRbeta measured by inverse Simpson was lower in IBD patients than in healthy co-twins.

Following a re-call of the 5' RACE reads, TCRdb has one entry per CDR3 protein and lacks DNA. The repertoire table contains 420,000 or so distinct CDR3 sequences. The sequencing input was blood. The TCR sequence derives from a human donor with ulcerative colitis or Crohn's disease, or a healthy co-twin of an affected twin (not recorded which). This chain joins TRBV4-2 and TRBJ1-6. Here the CDR3 reads CASSQDMTPNNSPLHF.